Shown below are 8 T cell receptor beta chains from a single sample sequenced in a study of response to subunit inactivated influenza vaccine (dated by TCRdb to about 2018). The library was prepared using RT-PCR. TCRdb shows the sequencer as Illumina HiSeq 2500. Using fastp trimming at Q25 and MiXCR clonotype assembly, TCRdb reanalyzed the public sequencing data and kept in-frame beta chains. Every CDR3 protein is listed once, alongside the most common genes and DNA of its rows. Counted in this sample were hundreds of thousands of distinct CDR3 sequences; under 9% of them appeared once. Around 13% of the sample is in the top ten clones. This sample comprised PBMCs from blood, obtained less than 25 months after vaccination. The receptors derive from a man between 50 and 69 years old who received an inactivated influenza vaccine. Donor details come from another sample of the same person, matched by shared clones.

V usage is TRBV20-1 and J usage is TRBJ2-1; TRBD2 matches 12 bases. This CDR3 comprises 17 residues. V dropped 6 bases and J dropped 1; count of bases not matched to a gene: 10. Per the germline V gene, CDR1 is DFQATT and CDR2 is SNEGSKA (reference sequence). CDR3 loop: CSARLAGGVLSYNEQFF. The CDR3 DNA is TGCAGTGCCAGGCTAGCGGGAGGGGTATTATCCTACAATGAGCAGTTCTTC.

The chain's CDR3 is CASSTGMAGANVLTF. CDR3 in DNA: TGTGCCAGTTCGACAGGGATGGCTGGGGCCAACGTCCTGACTTTC. The chain recombines TRBV7-2 with TRBJ2-6; 7 positions match TRBD1. V lost 9 bases and J lost 2; bases outside the gene matches: 7. Germline loops: CDR1 SGHTA, CDR2 FQGNSA. The CDR3 is 15 amino acids. The variable domain in full, with the rest retrieved from reference TRBV7-2 and TRBJ2-6, is GAGVSQSPSNKVTEKGKDVELRCDPISGHTALYWYRQSLGQGLEFLIYFQGNSAPDKSGLPSDRFSAERTGGSVSTLTIQRTQQEDSAVYLCASSTGMAGANVLTFGAGSRLTVL.

This clonotype was recorded many times. This chain uses TRBV12-3 or TRBV12-4 with TRBJ2-2; D is possibly TRBD2 (5 bases). V lost 6 bases, J lost 0 bases, and 11 bases lay in between. CDR3 length: 15 amino acids. The CDR3: CASRNRGSNTGELFF. In nucleotides, the CDR3 is TGTGCCAGCAGAAATCGAGGGTCGAACACCGGGGAGCTGTTTTTT.

This clonotype was found a few times. The chain employs TRBV10-3 and TRBJ1-2, with D perhaps matching TRBD1 (6 bases). In germline, CDR1 is ENHRY, CDR2 SYGVKD. Deletions cut 4 bases from V and 4 bases from J, with 7 bases between. The CDR3 sequence is 12 residues long. The CDR3 DNA is TGTGCCATCAGTGCGGACAGCTATGGCTACACCTTC. Translated: CAISADSYGYTF.

This sequence joins TRBV7-2 and TRBJ2-1; 8 nucleotides align to TRBD2. Trimming at V came to 4 bases and at J to 5 bases, leaving 7 bases not matched to a gene. The V gene's germline CDR1 is SGHTA and CDR2 FQGNSA. The length of the CDR3 is 15 residues. CDR3 sequence (DNA): TGTGCCAGCAGCTCAACGGGGGGGATGAACAATGAGCAGTTCTTC. This translates into CASSSTGGMNNEQFF. Looking up the rest from reference TRBV7-2 and TRBJ2-1 gives the full variable domain: GAGVSQSPSNKVTEKGKDVELRCDPISGHTALYWYRQSLGQGLEFLIYFQGNSAPDKSGLPSDRFSAERTGGSVSTLTIQRTQQEDSAVYLCASSSTGGMNNEQFFGPGTRLTVL.

CDR3 residues: CASSYSTGRGTEAFF. DNA for the CDR3: TGTGCCAGCAGTTACTCGACAGGGAGAGGCACTGAAGCTTTCTTT. The V gene is TRBV6-2 or TRBV6-3, the J gene TRBJ1-1, with 7 bases that match TRBD1. Germline V CDR1 and CDR2: MNHEY, SVGEGT. The CDR3 has 15 residues. The V and J ends lost 0 bases and 4 bases, in that order; junction bases with no gene match: 5.

The genes are TRBV20-1 and TRBJ2-7; a weak D match, TRBD1 (5 bases). Looked up from germline, CDR1 is DFQATT and CDR2 is SNEGSKA (reference sequence). The CDR3 runs 13 residues. The CDR3 protein is CGPRSTGSYEQYF. Written as DNA, the CDR3 is TGCGGCCCGCGATCTACAGGATCCTACGAGCAGTACTTC.

This clonotype was observed at least ten times. The V call is TRBV15, the J call TRBJ2-1, with 10 bases aligning to TRBD1. This CDR3 comprises 13 residues. V gave up 5 bases and J gave up 15 bases; unmatched junction bases: 10. CDR1 and CDR2 from the germline V gene are LNHNV and YYDKDF (reference sequence). The CDR3 region has the DNA TGTGCCACCAGCGCGGTCTCCAGGGACAGGGGGTTCTTC. Translated, it gives CATSAVSRDRGFF.